These 10 T cell receptor beta chains were sequenced from one sample in a study of cytomegalovirus exposure and HLA in healthy donors. 60 Vbeta and 13 Jbeta primers were used in PCR. The data were produced by immunoSEQ multiplex PCR, yet TCRdb's version contains in-frame clones alone and is incomplete. The data show about 130,000 clones, 77% seen once. The sample taken for sequencing was PBMCs. The receptors were gathered from a male donor in good health and CMV-seropositive.

This clone showed up just once. V gene TRBV6-5 combines with J gene TRBJ2-2, with TRBD1 matching over 8 bases. After removal of 0 bases from V and 6 bases from J, the junction contained 3 bases not matched to a gene. Germline V lookup: CDR1 MNHEY, CDR2 SVGAGI. The CDR3 spans 15 residues. The CDR3 DNA sequence: TGTGCCAGCAGTTACTCCAGGGGGCAGGCCGGGGAGCTGTTTTTT. Protein product: CASSYSRGQAGELFF.

For the CDR3, the DNA is TGTGCCAGCAGTTACCGGTGGGGTCGAGCGGGCCACACAGATACGCAGTATTTT. It codes for CASSYRWGRAGHTDTQYF. The chain carries TRBV11-2 and TRBJ2-3, with D tentatively TRBD2 (6 bases). V gave up 6 bases and J gave up 2 bases, with 24 bases separating them. In germline, CDR1 is SGHAT, CDR2 FQNNGV. CDR3 length equals 18 residues.

The rearrangement joins TRBV6-1 to TRBJ2-3; 12 bases map to TRBD2. This CDR3 contains 19 residues. Germline-derived CDR1 and CDR2 are MNHNS and SASEGT. The junction had 9 bases not matched to a gene; V was cut back by 2 bases and J by 0 bases. CDR3 in amino acids: CASSEPSGRASSSTDTQYF. CDR3 in DNA: TGTGCCAGCAGTGAACCTAGCGGGAGGGCCTCCTCTAGCACAGATACGCAGTATTTT.

In nucleotides, the CDR3 is TGTGCCAGCAGCTCCACACAGGGACGGGAAATATCGGATGAAAAACTGTTTTTT. Its translation: CASSSTQGREISDEKLFF. J is TRBJ1-4 and V is TRBV7-9; the D gene is possibly TRBD1 (6 bases). This CDR3 has 18 residues. Germline V gene lookup returns CDR1 SEHNR and CDR2 FQNEAQ (reference sequence). Trimming took off 4 bases at V and 6 bases at J, with 24 bases between the two ends.

J is TRBJ1-6 and V is TRBV11-2; 7 bases agree with TRBD1. Per germline, CDR1 SGHAT and CDR2 FQNNGV. This CDR3 is 13 amino acids long. Trimming cost V 2 bases and J 10 bases; bases outside gene matches: 2. The CDR3 loop is CASSLKGASPLHF. CDR3 nucleotide sequence: TGTGCCAGCAGCTTAAAGGGGGCCTCACCCCTCCACTTT.

The chain carries TRBV10-3 and TRBJ1-4; no firm D call. Trimming left V 2 bases short and J 8 bases short, with 6 bases between. The CDR3 is 12 amino acids. Looked up from germline, CDR1 is ENHRY and CDR2 is SYGVKD. The CDR3 loop reads CAISEGREKLFF. The CDR3 bases are TGTGCCATCAGTGAGGGCAGGGAAAAACTGTTTTTT.

This clone appeared a few times. V is TRBV2 and J is TRBJ1-2, with D possibly matching TRBD1 (6 bases). Germline V lookup: CDR1 SNHLY, CDR2 FYNNEI. Trimming pared 5 bases from V and 8 bases from J, leaving 12 bases between. The CDR3 totals 12 residues. CDR3 residues: CASSPGARGYTF. CDR3 nucleotide sequence: TGTGCCAGCAGTCCAGGGGCGCGGGGCTACACCTTC.

This clone was counted between two and nine times. This chain connects TRBV9 to TRBJ2-2; D uncertain. The CDR3 totals 14 residues. Germline CDR1 is SGDLS and CDR2 is YYNGEE. V gave up 3 bases and J gave up 7 bases, with 13 bases separating them. The DNA of the CDR3 is TGTGCCAGCAGCGGGATGTCAGCAGGCGGGGAGCTGTTTTTT. Amino acids: CASSGMSAGGELFF.

To note about this clone: The junction and the germline gene differ at one end; a read error may be behind it. The rearrangement uses TRBV5-1 and TRBJ2-4; possibly TRBD2 for D (5 bases). This CDR3 region has 13 residues. The germline V gene encodes CDR1 SGHRS and CDR2 YFSETQ. The CDR3 sequence is CASSPLAKNSQYF. CDR3 sequence (DNA): TGCGCCAGCAGCCCCCTAGCCAAAAACAGTCAGTACTTC.

This sequence joins TRBV6-5 and TRBJ2-3; weak D call: TRBD2 (6 bases). The length of the CDR3 is 16 residues. Deletions cut 0 bases from V and 0 bases from J, with 10 bases between. Germline lookup yields CDR1 MNHEY and CDR2 SVGAGI. CDR3 region: CASSYSFAGSTDTQYF. The CDR3 coding sequence is TGTGCCAGCAGTTACTCTTTTGCGGGGAGCACAGATACGCAGTATTTT.